Following are 28 T cell receptor beta chains from one sample sequenced in a study of blood T cell repertoires in COVID-19. Data came from immunoSEQ multiplex PCR; TCRdb stores just in-frame clones and leaves some out. The sample consists of 200,000 to 250,000 clones, roughly four fifths of them appearing once. The material sequenced was peripheral blood. These receptors came from a man over 45 with acute or convalescent COVID-19.

The chain combines TRBV6-5 with TRBJ2-1, with TRBD2 matching over 7 bases. The CDR3 runs to 14 residues. Unmatched junction bases numbered 6, after V lost 2 bases and J lost 8 bases. Germline V gene lookup returns CDR1 MNHEY and CDR2 SVGAGI. The CDR3 here is CASSYRTREDEQFF. The CDR3 coding sequence is TGTGCCAGCAGTTACCGGACCCGGGAGGATGAGCAGTTCTTC.

The genes are TRBV5-4 and TRBJ2-1; tentative D call: TRBD2 (5 bases). The germline V gene has CDR1 SGHNT and CDR2 YYREEE (reference sequence). V was pared by 4 bases and J by 0 bases, with 11 bases between. CDR3 size: 15 residues. The CDR3 DNA is TGTGCCAGCAGCCCTGGAGGCTTCTCCTACAATGAGCAGTTCTTC. The encoded protein is CASSPGGFSYNEQFF.

V is TRBV2 and J is TRBJ1-5, with D perhaps matching TRBD1 (6 bases). This CDR3 comprises 17 residues. The germline gives CDR1 SNHLY, CDR2 FYNNEI. V was clipped by 4 bases and J by 3 bases, with 19 bases between them. The CDR3 nucleotides read TGTGCCAGCAGTGTTACGGACAGCTGGGGGTCCAATCAGCCCCAGCATTTT. Protein: CASSVTDSWGSNQPQHF.

Remarks on this clone: The same CDR3 can be traced to other DNA sequences in this sample. V usage is TRBV2 and J usage is TRBJ1-5; TRBD1 matches at 8 bases. The junction had 1 base not matched to a gene; V was cut back by 4 bases and J by 2 bases. The CDR3 totals 14 residues. Germline CDR1 reads SNHLY; CDR2 reads FYNNEI. The CDR3 is CASSADRGNQPQHF. The CDR3 DNA sequence: TGTGCCAGCAGTGCGGACAGGGGCAATCAGCCCCAGCATTTT.

This CDR3 reads CASSMAGAGGPKIYEQYF. CDR3 DNA sequence: TGTGCCAGTAGTATGGCAGGAGCGGGAGGGCCGAAAATTTACGAGCAGTACTTC. This chain connects TRBV19 to TRBJ2-7, with TRBD2 matching over 10 bases. The CDR3 has 18 residues. V shed 3 bases and J 4 bases; nucleotides not matched to a gene: 15. The germline V gene encodes CDR1 LNHDA and CDR2 SQIVND (reference sequence). The full variable domain, completed using reference TRBV19 and TRBJ2-7, is DGGITQSPKYLFRKEGQNVTLSCEQNLNHDAMYWYRQDPGQGLRLIYYSQIVNDFQKGDIAEGYSVSREKKESFPLTVTSAQKNPTAFYLCASSMAGAGGPKIYEQYFGPGTRLTVT.

The rearrangement joins TRBV7-9 to TRBJ2-7; D gene ambiguous. The CDR3 length is 13 residues. V was pared by 3 bases and J by 7 bases, with 13 bases between. Germline V CDR1 and CDR2: SEHNR, FQNEAQ (reference sequence). The CDR3 is CASSFVQATEQYF. In DNA form, the CDR3 reads TGTGCCAGCAGCTTCGTGCAAGCTACGGAGCAGTACTTC.

The gene calls are TRBV10-3 and TRBJ2-7, with 16 bases identical to TRBD2. The CDR3 sequence is 19 residues long. CDR1 and CDR2 from the germline V gene are ENHRY and SYGVKD. Trimming at V came to 0 bases and at J to 4 bases, leaving 9 bases not matched to a gene. The chain's CDR3 is CAISESPPGLAGGPYEQYF. In DNA form, the CDR3 reads TGTGCCATCAGTGAGTCGCCTCCGGGACTAGCGGGAGGGCCGTACGAGCAGTACTTC.

V and J are TRBV29-1 and TRBJ1-5, with D unclear. The ends were cut back, 6 bases at V and 6 bases at J, with 12 bases in the middle. In germline, CDR1 is SQVTM, CDR2 ANQGSEA. CDR3 length: 12 amino acids. The CDR3 DNA sequence: TGCAGCGTGAAGAGCCGGGGTCAGCCCCAGCATTTT. Translated, it gives CSVKSRGQPQHF. Drawing the rest from reference TRBV29-1 and TRBJ1-5, the complete variable domain is SAVISQKPSRDICQRGTSLTIQCQVDSQVTMMFWYRQQPGQSLTLIATANQGSEATYESGFVIDKFPISRPNLTFSTLTVSNMSPEDSSIYLCSVKSRGQPQHFGDGTRLSIL.

The chain recombines TRBV28 with TRBJ2-7; D possibly corresponds to TRBD1 (5 bases). The CDR3 loop spans 14 amino acids. V was clipped by 6 bases and J by 3 bases, with 15 bases between them. Germline CDR1 reads MDHEN; CDR2 reads SYDVKM. The CDR3 DNA follows: TGTGCCAGCAGAAGGGGATCCGCAGACTACGAGCAGTACTTC. Translated, it gives CASRRGSADYEQYF.

On this clone: The identical CDR3 is also encoded by other nucleotide sequences in the sample. The V and J genes are TRBV7-6 and TRBJ2-1; perhaps TRBD2 as D (6 bases). In germline, CDR1 is SGHVS, CDR2 FNYEAQ. The CDR3 sequence is 15 residues long. V lost 2 bases to trimming and J lost 2 bases, with 10 bases between them. CDR3 nucleotides: TGTGCCAGCAGCTTAAGGGGCGGGACCTACAATGAGCAGTTCTTC. Protein: CASSLRGGTYNEQFF.

The rearrangement uses TRBV6-5 and TRBJ1-5; D possibly corresponds to TRBD1 (5 bases). The CDR3 has 16 amino acids. Looked up from germline, CDR1 is MNHEY and CDR2 is SVGAGI. V dropped 0 bases and J dropped 0 bases, with 9 bases sitting between them. CDR3 coding DNA: TGTGCCAGCAGTTACTCGCGGGACCTTAGCAATCAGCCCCAGCATTTT. This sequence encodes CASSYSRDLSNQPQHF.

This rearrangement joins TRBV7-9 to TRBJ2-1; 8 nucleotides align to TRBD2. With 4 bases clipped from V and 0 bases from J, the junction kept 11 bases outside the gene matches. The CDR3 spans 18 residues. Germline CDR1 reads SEHNR; CDR2 reads FQNEAQ (reference sequence). This chain's CDR3 is CASSSSSGMTSSYNEQFF. CDR3 coding DNA: TGTGCCAGCAGCTCGAGTAGCGGGATGACTAGCTCCTACAATGAGCAGTTCTTC.

Details on this clone: Compared with germline, one end of the junction differs, possibly owing to a read error. The rearrangement uses TRBV13 and TRBJ1-2; unclear D gene. The CDR3 is 13 amino acids. Germline CDR1 PRHDT, CDR2 FYEKMQ (reference sequence). DNA for the CDR3: TGTGCCAGCAGCTTGGGAAGGTACGGGGAAGGTGCCTTC. Residues: CASSLGRYGEGAF.

The chain has TRBV12-3 or TRBV12-4 and TRBJ1-2; a weak D match, TRBD1 (5 bases). The CDR3 has 13 amino acids. With 4 bases removed from V and 3 bases from J, the gap between germline ends came to 9 bases. The CDR3 loop reads CASSSRGDYGYTF. CDR3 coding DNA: TGTGCCAGCAGTTCCCGGGGGGACTATGGCTACACCTTC.

The chain uses TRBV28 and TRBJ1-1, with D possibly matching TRBD1 (6 bases). The V gene lost 7 bases and the J gene lost 6 bases, with 15 bases spanning the gap. Germline V CDR1 and CDR2: MDHEN, SYDVKM. The CDR3 consists of 13 residues. DNA of the CDR3: TGTGCCAGCACCCTAGGGGGGGGACCTGAAGCTTTCTTT. Translated: CASTLGGGPEAFF.

The V gene is TRBV7-9, the J gene TRBJ2-2; 8 bases agree with TRBD1. The trim removed 1 base at V and 5 bases at J, leaving 9 bases unmatched. The CDR3 extends over 17 amino acids. Per the germline V gene, CDR1 is SEHNR and CDR2 is FQNEAQ (reference sequence). The CDR3 here is CASSLDDRGPWTGELFF. The CDR3 DNA follows: TGTGCCAGCAGCTTAGACGACAGGGGACCATGGACCGGGGAGCTGTTTTTT.

V is TRBV5-1 and J is TRBJ1-1; TRBD1 matches at 7 bases. The J segment lost 0 bases and the V segment lost 8 bases, leaving 10 bases of the junction unmatched. CDR1 SGHRS and CDR2 YFSETQ come from the germline V gene. The CDR3 sequence is 15 residues long. The CDR3 region is CASTLDRVVNTEAFF. The CDR3 coding sequence is TGCGCCAGTACCCTCGACAGGGTGGTGAACACTGAAGCTTTCTTT.

The chain couples TRBV9 to TRBJ1-6; no definite D call. Germline V gives CDR1 SGDLS, CDR2 YYNGEE. The CDR3 has 15 residues. The V and J ends lost 0 bases and 4 bases respectively, with 8 bases between them. The CDR3 DNA follows: TGTGCCAGCAGCGTAGTAGAGGGTTATAATTCACCCCTCCACTTT. Protein sequence: CASSVVEGYNSPLHF.

The chain combines TRBV24-1 with TRBJ2-1; TRBD2 matches at 12 bases. Germline-derived CDR1 and CDR2 are KGHDR and SFDVKD. V dropped 4 bases and J dropped 2; count of bases not matched to a gene: 2. The CDR3 is 16 residues long. CDR3 bases: TGTGCCACCAGTGACCCTAGCGGGAGGGCCTACAATGAGCAGTTCTTC. Translating it yields CATSDPSGRAYNEQFF.

The chain couples TRBV11-2 to TRBJ2-5; 10 bases match TRBD2. V gave up 6 bases and J gave up 4 bases; unmatched junction bases: 8. CDR1 is SGHAT and CDR2 is FQNNGV in the germline V gene. This CDR3 has 15 residues. CDR3 protein: CASSRELAGVETQYF. CDR3 sequence (DNA): TGTGCCAGCAGTCGAGAGCTAGCGGGAGTAGAGACCCAGTACTTC.

The chain employs TRBV5-8 and TRBJ1-3; the D gene is possibly TRBD1 (6 bases). The CDR3 is 15 residues long. Trimming stripped 3 bases from V and 3 bases from J, with 13 bases between. CDR1 is SGHTS, CDR2 YDEGEE, per germline. CDR3 protein: CASSSTGTYGNTIYF. For the CDR3, the DNA is TGTGCCAGCAGCTCGACGGGGACATATGGAAACACCATATATTTT.

This rearrangement joins TRBV6-1 to TRBJ1-3; perhaps TRBD1 as D (5 bases). The germline V gene encodes CDR1 MNHNS and CDR2 SASEGT. This CDR3 contains 14 residues. V was shortened by 1 base and J by 7 bases, with 11 bases between the two germline ends. CDR3 sequence reads: CASSEGGETNTIYF. CDR3 DNA sequence: TGTGCCAGCAGTGAAGGGGGGGAAACGAACACCATATATTTT.

This clone was recorded once. The rearrangement joins TRBV28 to TRBJ2-5, with TRBD1 identical over 7 bases. V gave up 3 bases and J gave up 6 bases; unmatched junction bases: 7. Germline CDR1 and CDR2: MDHEN and SYDVKM. The CDR3 is 14 residues long. The CDR3 reads CASSLVYRGQTQYF. Written as DNA, the CDR3 is TGTGCCAGCAGTTTGGTGTACAGGGGACAGACCCAGTACTTC.

This clone showed up just once. CDR3 amino acids: CASSPIEASTDTQYF. CDR3 coding DNA: TGTGCCAGCAGCCCCATAGAGGCTAGCACAGATACGCAGTATTTT. The J gene is TRBJ2-3, the V gene TRBV11-3; D is ambiguous. The germline CDR1 and CDR2 sequences are SGHNT and YENEEA. Trimming cost V 5 bases and J 0 bases, with 12 bases left between them. CDR3 length: 15 amino acids.

Details on this clone: This sample includes further DNA sequences coding for the same CDR3. The chain combines TRBV5-1 with TRBJ2-5, with 10 bases fitting TRBD2. V dropped 0 bases and J dropped 5; count of bases not matched to a gene: 7. There are 16 residues in the CDR3. The germline CDR1 and CDR2 sequences are SGHRS and YFSETQ. DNA of the CDR3: TGCGCCAGCAGCTTGGGAGCGGGAGGGCCCTCCGAGACCCAGTACTTC. Translation gives CASSLGAGGPSETQYF.

The CDR3 loop is CASSEGPGQIQETQYF. The DNA of the CDR3 is TGTGCCAGCAGTGAAGGCCCGGGACAAATCCAAGAGACCCAGTACTTC. V usage is TRBV2 and J usage is TRBJ2-5; tentatively, D is TRBD1 (6 bases). CDR1 and CDR2 (germline): SNHLY, FYNNEI. V was cut by 1 base and J by 1 base, with 13 bases left in between. This CDR3 is 16 amino acids long.

The J gene is TRBJ2-7, the V gene TRBV6-5; D unclear. This CDR3 comprises 13 residues. V gave up 8 bases and J gave up 1 base, with 12 bases separating them. Germline CDR1 reads MNHEY; CDR2 reads SVGAGI. CDR3 sequence (DNA): TGTGCCAGCCTTTCTCCCGTTTCCTACGAGCAGTACTTC. Amino acids: CASLSPVSYEQYF.

The chain recombines TRBV13 with TRBJ2-3; 10 nucleotides line up with TRBD1. CDR1 is PRHDT and CDR2 is FYEKMQ in the germline V gene (reference sequence). This CDR3 comprises 14 residues. V lost 6 bases to trimming and J lost 6 bases; unmatched junction nucleotides: 6. DNA of the CDR3: TGTGCCAGCAGTCGGGACAGGGGTGTCGATACGCAGTATTTT. Protein product: CASSRDRGVDTQYF.